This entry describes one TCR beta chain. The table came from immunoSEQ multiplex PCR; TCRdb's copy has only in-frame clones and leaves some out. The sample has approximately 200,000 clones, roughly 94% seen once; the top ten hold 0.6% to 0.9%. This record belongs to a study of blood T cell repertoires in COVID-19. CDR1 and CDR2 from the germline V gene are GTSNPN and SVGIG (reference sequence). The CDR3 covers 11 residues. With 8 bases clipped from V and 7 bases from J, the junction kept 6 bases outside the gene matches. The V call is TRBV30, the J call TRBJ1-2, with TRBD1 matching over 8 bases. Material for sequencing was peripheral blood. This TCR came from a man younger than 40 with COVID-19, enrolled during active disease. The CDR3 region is CASQGAVGYTF. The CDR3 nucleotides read TGTGCCAGCCAGGGGGCAGTTGGCTACACCTTC.